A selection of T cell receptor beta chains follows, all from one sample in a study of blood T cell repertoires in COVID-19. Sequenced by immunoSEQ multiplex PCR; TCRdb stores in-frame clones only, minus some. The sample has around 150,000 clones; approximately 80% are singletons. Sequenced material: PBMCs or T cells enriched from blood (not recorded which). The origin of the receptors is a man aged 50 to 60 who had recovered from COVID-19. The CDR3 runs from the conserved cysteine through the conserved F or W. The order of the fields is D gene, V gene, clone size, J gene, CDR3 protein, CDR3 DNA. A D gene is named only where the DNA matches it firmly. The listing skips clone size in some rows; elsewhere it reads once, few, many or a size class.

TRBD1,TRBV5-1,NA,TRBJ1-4,CASSLGTGRTNEKLFF,TGCGCCAGCAGCTTGGGGACAGGCCGAACTAATGAAAAACTGTTTTTT
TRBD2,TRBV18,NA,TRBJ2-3,CASSPTSGRSTDTQYF,TGTGCCAGCTCACCCACTAGCGGGAGAAGCACAGATACGCAGTATTTT
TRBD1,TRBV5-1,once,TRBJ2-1,CATSGTGGNNEQFF,TGCGCCACTTCCGGGACAGGGGGTAACAATGAGCAGTTCTTC
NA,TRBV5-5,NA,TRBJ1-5,CASSLDRGKPQHF,TGTGCCAGCAGCTTGGACCGAGGGAAGCCCCAGCATTTT
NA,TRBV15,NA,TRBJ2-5,CATSREGAGETQYF,TGTGCCACCAGCAGAGAGGGGGCGGGTGAGACCCAGTACTTC
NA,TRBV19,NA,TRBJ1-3,CASSSRPASWSSGNTIYF,TGTGCCAGTAGTAGCCGCCCAGCCTCTTGGAGCTCTGGAAACACCATATATTTT
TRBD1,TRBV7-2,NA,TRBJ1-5,CASSSGQGPGQPQHF,TGTGCCAGCAGCTCGGGACAGGGCCCTGGGCAGCCCCAGCATTTT
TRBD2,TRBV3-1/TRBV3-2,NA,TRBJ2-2,CASSSQGGRRTGELFF,TGTGCCAGCAGCTCCCAAGGCGGGAGGCGCACCGGGGAGCTGTTTTTT
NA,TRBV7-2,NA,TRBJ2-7,CASSKSVQNYEQYF,TGTGCCAGCAGCAAGTCTGTGCAGAACTACGAGCAGTACTTC
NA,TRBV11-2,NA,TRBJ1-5,CASSSGHGNQPQHF,TGTGCCAGCAGCTCCGGACATGGAAATCAGCCCCAGCATTTT
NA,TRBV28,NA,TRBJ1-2,CASSSGDYGYTF,TGTGCCAGCAGTTCAGGGGACTATGGCTACACCTTC
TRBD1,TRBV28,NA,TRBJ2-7,CASSGGPARGRYEQYF,TGTGCCAGCAGTGGGGGTCCCGCCAGGGGGCGATACGAGCAGTACTTC